This T cell receptor (beta chain) was obtained from a study of shared clonotypes between healthy human individuals. The wider study: Per donor, three plates held CD4 naive cells, three held CD4 memory, two held CD8 naive and one held CD8 memory. Findings and caveats of the study: Richness estimates generally favored naive over memory subsets.

Germline assignment: CDR1 ENHRY and CDR2 SYGVKD. Trimming took 2 bases from V and 1 from J; bases not matched to a gene: 7. The CDR3 loop spans 16 amino acids. In regard to this clone: The antigen is undetermined.

It was 200 to 250 ng DNA, 25,000 to 35,000 T cell genomes, that sorted-subset replicate PCRs used. Original methodology: ImmunoSEQ output lacked quality scores and full-length reads, limiting matched filtering. Clones were sequenced by immunoSEQ multiplex PCR, and TCRdb holds only the in-frame ones, with some missing. From that table come the V and J calls and clone size; the DNA was used to work out D and trimming. This sample has 650,000 to 750,000 clones; 60% to 80% occur once, and the top ten carry less than 2%. The specimen was memory CD4+ T cells sorted from blood. Sample subset: CD45RA-negative fraction. This clonotype was sampled from a woman between 25 and 40 years old in good health. The chain employs TRBV10-3 and TRBJ1-1; 7 nucleotides line up with TRBD1. CDR3 protein: CAISERYGTENTEAFF. CDR3 nucleotides: TGTGCCATCAGTGAGCGCTATGGGACAGAGAACACTGAAGCTTTCTTT.